This section outlines one TCR beta chain sequence together with its context. No cognate antigen has been identified for it. Base qualities are not provided; no much larger clone lies one nucleotide away. This entry is derived from a study of cytomegalovirus exposure and HLA in healthy donors listed by TCRdb under 2017. About the full investigation: According to an earlier analysis of around 600 of the donors, roughly 180 million T cells yielded roughly 110 million unique TCR beta sequences and around 280 Gb of sequence data. Roughly 300 gigabases of sequencing data and roughly 81 million unique TCR sequences made up an early release that covered several hundred HLA-typed donors. The genetic ancestry cluster associated with self-reported Caucasian donors included about 84% of the 350 to 500 genotyped donors. The aim of the study was to test whether cataloging public T cell receptors could identify signatures of past pathogen exposure. Using immunosequencing, the study profiled T cell repertoires from 666 subjects and related those repertoires to cytomegalovirus serostatus. Besides the first cohort of some 670 subjects, a separate validation cohort made up of 120 different subjects was used. To predict cytomegalovirus infection status, the study combined high-throughput TCR immunosequencing, statistical association of individual TCRs with disease status, and machine learning. A later analysis re-examined previously published TCR beta repertoires from 610 or so donors and added high-resolution HLA genotyping to investigate patterns of TCR occurrence. Rather than using new phenotypic data, the later analysis identified candidate immune exposures from TCR beta sequences and from how often those sequences occurred across donors. In an earlier analysis of more than 550 of the donors, high-throughput TCR beta sequencing was used to judge whether each TCR beta V gene segment behaved as functional or pseudogenic. Donor age, sex, ethnicity and CMV serostatus were compiled alongside the repertoire data. A later genetic analysis took genome-wide SNP genotypes for about 60% of the roughly 670 donors and used that subset as a discovery cohort. Every discovery cohort repertoire had been produced on one sequencing platform. Class I and class II HLA loci were covered by the typing at four-digit resolution. The number of typed donors differed by locus: 629-630 for A, B, C, DRB1 and DQB1; approximately 520 for DQA1; some 610 for DPA1; and around 490 for DPB1. Because of strong linkage in the cohort, 5 or 6 DR-DQ haplotypes were treated as single units for association and clustering. On average, about 200,000 unique TCR beta nucleotide sequences were sequenced per donor among some 420 genotyped donors of the cohort, with around 19% of those sequences being non-productive.

The cohort was made up of under 800 healthy bone marrow donors. Cohort members were all nominally healthy when sampled, although unrecorded immune exposures were likely present. The donor was CMV seropositive and belonged to the group of 250 to 300 seropositive cohort members. Each donor provided a peripheral blood sample, and peripheral blood mononuclear cells were used for TCR beta sequencing. The Qiagen DNeasy Blood Extraction Kit was used to extract genomic DNA from the blood cell samples. Broader findings and caveats from the paper: In both the original and validation cohorts, the classifier was reported to diagnose cytomegalovirus status with high specificity and sensitivity. A cluster of highly shared sequence variants was judged likely to be a technical artifact of the sequencing pipeline. Because some donors lacked HLA typing at each locus, the association tests relied only on the typed subset. The only immune exposure information available for the cohort was CMV serostatus. An earlier analysis of 587 of the donors showed that most TCR beta V segments appeared in productive rearrangements either about 90% or about 30% of the time, which broadly matched IMGT annotations. The study listed 150 to 200 TCR beta chains as associated with cytomegalovirus. Across donors, most TCR sequences were observed very rarely, whereas some public TCRs were present in many individuals. Linkage disequilibrium might explain the correlated functional status among segregating V segments, but an unknown experimental factor could not be excluded. According to the authors, the approach could potentially be generalized to other disease states and immunological phenotypes. Roughly uniform sequencing depth across donors was assumed in presence/absence analyses, although this assumption may not hold. In a later analysis, the rate of TCR association differed among HLA loci, with DRB1 alleles having the most associated TCRs and HLA-C alleles having the fewest. A later genetic analysis associated a missense DCLRE1C variant with V-gene and J-gene trimming of TCR beta chains, and an independent cohort replicated the association. In a later analysis, HLA-associated TCR beta chains showed more clonal expansion and lower generation probabilities than non-associated chains that were equally common. According to a later analysis, most CMV-associated TCR beta chains appeared to be HLA-restricted, and the HLA associations seemed to be driven largely by CMV exposure. In vitro tests confirmed that a few of the cytomegalovirus-associated TCR beta chains recognize cytomegalovirus antigens. A further reported finding was that TCR beta sequences accurately predicted the HLA-A and HLA-B alleles for most subjects in the first cohort. In this cohort, only TCR beta chains were sequenced, and detectable features were limited by the absence of alpha or paired-chain data. A later genetic analysis reported fewer N-insertions in productive TCRs among donors in an Asian-associated ancestry cluster than the roughly 700-donor mean. Assigning TCR associations to individual alleles was difficult when HLA alleles, especially DR and DQ, strongly co-occurred. A later analysis reported that several top co-occurrence clusters appeared linked to parvovirus B19, influenza, CMV and Epstein-Barr virus. In a later analysis, around 17,000 TCR beta sequences were associated with specific HLA alleles at a false discovery rate of 0.05. Over 15 rarely observed V segments, including chromosome 9 orphons, were excluded from the earlier analysis of several hundred of the donors because counts were too low.

Library generation was performed with the immunoSEQ multiplex PCR assay. A mixture of 60 forward primers for TCR Vbeta segments and 13 reverse primers for TCR Jbeta segments was used in the multiplex PCR. Amplification of the CDR3 region of rearranged TCR beta genes was performed with a multiplex PCR assay on genomic DNA. The Illumina HiSeq System was used to sequence the amplified TCR beta libraries as 87-base-pair reads. For the original study's pipeline: A later analysis counted 65 million to 90 million unique TCR beta chains across the approximately 700 repertoires, and around 9.9 million of these chains were shared by at least two donors. To remove PCR and sequencing errors, raw reads were error-corrected and collapsed into unique sequences using a nearest-neighbor algorithm that merged closely related sequences. CDR3 sequences were aligned to IMGT reference sequences to assign V, D and J gene segments. For a sequence to be retained, at least a six-nucleotide match to both a V gene segment and a J gene segment was required. Rearrangements were classified as productive when the CDR3 lacked stop codons and remained in frame with V and J, and all other rearrangements were classified as non-productive. Following IMGT convention, CDR3 was defined as the stretch from the second conserved V-encoded cysteine to the conserved J-encoded phenylalanine. The earlier analysis of some 550 of the donors excluded any sequence lacking an unambiguous match to a single V gene segment. In an earlier analysis of several hundred of the donors, V segments were called functional above 56.7% productive rearrangements and were called segregating when the between-donor standard deviation exceeded 5%. A statistical classification framework was built for diagnosing cytomegalovirus status from the catalog of TCR beta chain sequences. In a later analysis, TCR nucleotide sequences were compared against IMGT/GENE-DB human TR gene sequences so that V and J genes could be assigned. A later analysis assigned CDR3 sequences and most-parsimonious VDJ recombination scenarios with the TCRdist pipeline. In a later analysis, every TCR beta chain was defined by the combination of its CDR3 amino acid sequence and its V-gene family, and reads without a unique V-gene family were dropped. To address suspected cross-contamination and a sequencing artifact, a later analysis removed 592 highly shared, low-generation-probability nucleotide sequences. In a later analysis, a clonal expansion index for each public chain was calculated from normalized within-repertoire ranks of inferred template counts. In a later analysis, generation probabilities were computed using a VDJ recombination model fitted to out-of-frame rearrangements, and the results were checked against IGoR. In a later analysis, hypergeometric tests were used to score TCR-TCR, TCR-HLA and TCR-CMV co-occurrence, with a repertoire-size bias correction applied to TCR pairs. In a later analysis, false discovery rates were estimated by permuting HLA or CMV assignments 20 times. A later analysis grouped co-occurring TCRs with DBSCAN, adding TCRdist sequence similarity when clustering within HLA-allele-positive subsets. Co-occurrence clustering excluded repertoires with fewer than 30,000 or more than 120,000 public chains, plus five with anomalous nucleotide sharing. As stored in TCRdb, this immuneACCESS dataset retains in-frame rearrangements with V and J assigned. A fraction of the clones does not appear; measured against another copy, unresolved V genes explain less than half of the discrepancy, and the remainder lacks a known reason. V, J and clone size are taken as reported in that table, and D and trimming were inferred from the DNA itself. The sample records roughly 90,000 clones, around 82% of which are singletons. The leading ten clones occupy about 3.7% of the sample.

The sample comprised PBMCs. This TCR derives from a man under 40 in good health and CMV-seropositive.

The nucleotide sequence is given as TGTGCCAGCAGCTTGGCCAGACAGACGAACACTGAAGCTTTCTTT. This sequence encodes CASSLARQTNTEAFF. This chain is built from TRBV5-5 and TRBJ1-1, with TRBD1 as a weak D call on 5 bases. The CDR3 goes from the cysteine to the phenylalanine over 15 residues. The entry retains the CDR3 DNA only, 45 bases that are in frame from base 1. The germline V gene (reference sequence) supplies CDR1 SGHKS and CDR2 YYEKEE. V and J lose 0 bases and 1 base, and a span of 10 bases separates them. Beyond the CDR3, the reference TRBV5-5 and TRBJ1-1 genes provide the residues; the full variable domain reads: DAGVTQSPTHLIKTRGQQVTLRCSPISGHKSVSWYQQVLGQGPQFIFQYYEKEERGRGNFPDRFSARQFPNYSSELNVNALLLGDSALYLCASSLARQTNTEAFFGQGTRLTVV.